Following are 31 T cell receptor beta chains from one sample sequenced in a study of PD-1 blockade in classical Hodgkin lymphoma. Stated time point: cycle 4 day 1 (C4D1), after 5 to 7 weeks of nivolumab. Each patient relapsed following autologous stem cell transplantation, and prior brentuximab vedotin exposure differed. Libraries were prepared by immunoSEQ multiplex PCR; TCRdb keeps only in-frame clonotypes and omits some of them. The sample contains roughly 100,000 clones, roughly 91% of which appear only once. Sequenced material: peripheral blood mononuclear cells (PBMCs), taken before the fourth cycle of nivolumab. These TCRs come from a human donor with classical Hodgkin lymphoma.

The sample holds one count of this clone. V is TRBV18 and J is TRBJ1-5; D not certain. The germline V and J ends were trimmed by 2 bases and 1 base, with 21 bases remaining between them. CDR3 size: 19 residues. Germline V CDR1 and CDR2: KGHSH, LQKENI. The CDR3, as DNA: TGTGCCAGCTCACCAGTTGGCGTATCCCCCGGAGGGAGCAATCAGCCCCAGCATTTT. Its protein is CASSPVGVSPGGSNQPQHF. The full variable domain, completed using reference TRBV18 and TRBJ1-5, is NAGVMQNPRHLVRRRGQEARLRCSPMKGHSHVYWYRQLPEEGLKFMVYLQKENIIDESGMPKERFSAEFPKEGPSILRIQQVVRGDSAAYFCASSPVGVSPGGSNQPQHFGDGTRLSIL.

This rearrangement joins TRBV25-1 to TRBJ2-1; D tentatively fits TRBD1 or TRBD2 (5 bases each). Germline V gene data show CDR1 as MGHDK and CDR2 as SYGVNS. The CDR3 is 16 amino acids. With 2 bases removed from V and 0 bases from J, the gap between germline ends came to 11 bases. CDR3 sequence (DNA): TGTGCCAGCAGTGAACCCCGGGGCCCCTCCTACAATGAGCAGTTCTTC. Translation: CASSEPRGPSYNEQFF.

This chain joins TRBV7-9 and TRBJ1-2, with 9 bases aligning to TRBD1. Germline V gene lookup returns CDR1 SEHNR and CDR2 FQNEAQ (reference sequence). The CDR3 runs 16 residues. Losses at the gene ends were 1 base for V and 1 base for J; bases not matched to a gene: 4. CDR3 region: CASSLGWGQGNYGYTF. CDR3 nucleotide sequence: TGTGCCAGCAGCTTAGGGTGGGGACAGGGTAACTATGGCTACACCTTC.

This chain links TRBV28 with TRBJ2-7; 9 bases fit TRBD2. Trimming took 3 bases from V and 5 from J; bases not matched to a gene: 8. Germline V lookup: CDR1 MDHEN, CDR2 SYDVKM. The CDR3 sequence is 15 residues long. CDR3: CASSFGGRGLDEQYF. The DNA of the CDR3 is TGTGCCAGCAGTTTCGGCGGGAGGGGTCTCGACGAGCAGTACTTC. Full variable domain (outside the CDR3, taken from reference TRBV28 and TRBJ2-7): DVKVTQSSRYLVKRTGEKVFLECVQDMDHENMFWYRQDPGLGLRLIYFSYDVKMKEKGDIPEGYSVSREKKERFSLILESASTNQTSMYLCASSFGGRGLDEQYFGPGTRLTVT.

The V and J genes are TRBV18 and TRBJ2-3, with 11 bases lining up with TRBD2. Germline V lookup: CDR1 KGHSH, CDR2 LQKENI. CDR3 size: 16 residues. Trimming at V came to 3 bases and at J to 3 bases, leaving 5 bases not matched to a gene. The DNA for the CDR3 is TGTGCCAGCTCACCCCTAGCGGGGGGCGGAACAGATACGCAGTATTTT. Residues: CASSPLAGGGTDTQYF.

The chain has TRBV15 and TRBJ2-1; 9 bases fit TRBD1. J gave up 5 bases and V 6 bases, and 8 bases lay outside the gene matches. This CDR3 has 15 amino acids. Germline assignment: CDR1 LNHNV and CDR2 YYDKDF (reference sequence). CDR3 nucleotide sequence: TGTGCCACCAGACCTTGGACAGGGGCTGACAATGAGCAGTTCTTC. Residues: CATRPWTGADNEQFF. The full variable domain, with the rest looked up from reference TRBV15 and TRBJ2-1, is DAMVIQNPRYQVTQFGKPVTLSCSQTLNHNVMYWYQQKSSQAPKLLFHYYDKDFNNEADTPDNFQSRRPNTSFCFLDIRSPGLGDTAMYLCATRPWTGADNEQFFGPGTRLTVL.

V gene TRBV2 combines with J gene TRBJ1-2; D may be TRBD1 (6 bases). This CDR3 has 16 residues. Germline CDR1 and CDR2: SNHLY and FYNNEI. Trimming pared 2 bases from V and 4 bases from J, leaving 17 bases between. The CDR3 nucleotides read TGTGCCAGCAGTGAAACACAGGGCTGGGTCGGCTATGGCTACACCTTC. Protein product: CASSETQGWVGYGYTF.

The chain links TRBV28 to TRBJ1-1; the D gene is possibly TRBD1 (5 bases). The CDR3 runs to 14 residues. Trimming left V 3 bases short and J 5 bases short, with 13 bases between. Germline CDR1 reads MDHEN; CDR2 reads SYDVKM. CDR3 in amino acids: CASSLGGVETEAFF. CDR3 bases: TGTGCCAGCAGTTTGGGGGGGGTGGAGACTGAAGCTTTCTTT.

The CDR3 here is CASSVATFQGHSGNTIYF. In DNA, the CDR3 is TGTGCCAGCAGCGTTGCGACATTTCAGGGGCACTCTGGAAACACCATATATTTT. The chain links TRBV9 to TRBJ1-3; D possibly corresponds to TRBD1 (6 bases). The CDR3 has 18 residues. In germline, CDR1 is SGDLS, CDR2 YYNGEE. V was clipped by 2 bases and J by 0 bases, with 18 bases between them.

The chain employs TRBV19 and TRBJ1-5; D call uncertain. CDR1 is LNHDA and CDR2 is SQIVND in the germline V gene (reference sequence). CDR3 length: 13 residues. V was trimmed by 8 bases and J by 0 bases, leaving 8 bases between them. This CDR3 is CASRSYSNQPQHF. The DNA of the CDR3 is TGTGCCAGTCGGTCCTATAGCAATCAGCCCCAGCATTTT.

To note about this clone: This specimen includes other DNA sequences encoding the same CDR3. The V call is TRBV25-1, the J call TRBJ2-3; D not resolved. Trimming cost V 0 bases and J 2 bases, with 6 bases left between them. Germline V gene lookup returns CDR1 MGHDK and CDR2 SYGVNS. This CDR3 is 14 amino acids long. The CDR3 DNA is TGTGCCAGCAGTGAATATCGACTCACAGATACGCAGTATTTT. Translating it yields CASSEYRLTDTQYF.

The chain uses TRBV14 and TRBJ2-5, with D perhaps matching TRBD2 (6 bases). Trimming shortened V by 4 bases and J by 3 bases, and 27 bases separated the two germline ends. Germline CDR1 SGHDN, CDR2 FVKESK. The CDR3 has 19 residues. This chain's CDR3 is CASSPLRRATTKGEETQYF. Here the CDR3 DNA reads TGTGCCAGCAGCCCTCTTAGGAGGGCCACGACGAAGGGAGAAGAGACCCAGTACTTC.

CDR3 bases: TGCAGCGTTGAAGACAGGGCTGGCTACACCTTC. Translation: CSVEDRAGYTF. The chain recombines TRBV29-1 with TRBJ1-2; maybe TRBD1 (5 bases). CDR3 length: 11 residues. With 0 bases removed from V and 7 bases from J, the gap between germline ends came to 6 bases. Germline V gives CDR1 SQVTM, CDR2 ANQGSEA.

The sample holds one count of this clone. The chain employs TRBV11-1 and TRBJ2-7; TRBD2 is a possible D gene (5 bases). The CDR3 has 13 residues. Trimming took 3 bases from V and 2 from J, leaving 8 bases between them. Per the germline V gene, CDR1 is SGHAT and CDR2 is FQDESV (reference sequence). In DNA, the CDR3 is TGTGCCAGCAGCTTTGGGGAGACCTACGAGCAGTACTTC. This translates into CASSFGETYEQYF.

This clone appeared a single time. Here the CDR3 DNA reads TGCGCCAGCAGTGTCTCGTCGACCGCAGGGGGCAACTATGGCTACACCTTC. It yields the protein CASSVSSTAGGNYGYTF. The J gene is TRBJ1-2, the V gene TRBV10-2; 8 nucleotides align to TRBD1. Germline-derived CDR1 and CDR2 are WSHSY and SAAADI. The trim removed 4 bases at V and 2 bases at J, leaving 12 bases unmatched. The CDR3 is made up of 17 amino acids.

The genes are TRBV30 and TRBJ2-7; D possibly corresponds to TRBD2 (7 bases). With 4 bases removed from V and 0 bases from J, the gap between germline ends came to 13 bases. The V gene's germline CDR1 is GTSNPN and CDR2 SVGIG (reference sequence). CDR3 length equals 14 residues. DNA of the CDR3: TGTGCCTGGAACGGGGGGCCCCACTCCTACGAGCAGTACTTC. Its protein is CAWNGGPHSYEQYF.

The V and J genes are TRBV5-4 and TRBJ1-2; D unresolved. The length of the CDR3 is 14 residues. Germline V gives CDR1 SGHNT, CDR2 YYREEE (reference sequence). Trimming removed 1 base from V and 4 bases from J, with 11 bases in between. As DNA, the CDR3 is TGTGCCAGCAGCTTGAGTGGCAGGATCTATGGCTACACCTTC. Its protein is CASSLSGRIYGYTF.

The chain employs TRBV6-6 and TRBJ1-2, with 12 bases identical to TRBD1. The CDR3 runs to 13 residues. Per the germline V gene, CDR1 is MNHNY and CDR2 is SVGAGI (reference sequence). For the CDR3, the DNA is TGTGCAGGGACAGGGGGCCTTAACTATGGCTACACCTTC. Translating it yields CAGTGGLNYGYTF.

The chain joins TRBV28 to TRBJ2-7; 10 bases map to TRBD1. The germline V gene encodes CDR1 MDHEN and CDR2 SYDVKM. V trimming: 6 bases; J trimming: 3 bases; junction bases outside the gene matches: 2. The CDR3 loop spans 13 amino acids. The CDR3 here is CASRDRGIYEQYF. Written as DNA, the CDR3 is TGTGCCAGCAGGGACAGGGGGATCTACGAGCAGTACTTC.

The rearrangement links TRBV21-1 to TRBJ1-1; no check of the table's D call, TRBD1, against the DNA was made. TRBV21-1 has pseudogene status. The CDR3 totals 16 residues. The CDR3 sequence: CASSKTSGGPGTEAFF. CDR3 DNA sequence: TGTGCCAGCAGCAAGACTTCAGGGGGCCCTGGCACTGAAGCTTTCTTT.

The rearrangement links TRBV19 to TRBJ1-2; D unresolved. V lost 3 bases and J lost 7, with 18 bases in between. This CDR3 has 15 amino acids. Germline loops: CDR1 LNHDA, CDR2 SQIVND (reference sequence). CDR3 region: CASSMVGNLGRGYTF. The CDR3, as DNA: TGTGCCAGTAGTATGGTAGGGAATCTCGGCCGTGGCTACACCTTC.

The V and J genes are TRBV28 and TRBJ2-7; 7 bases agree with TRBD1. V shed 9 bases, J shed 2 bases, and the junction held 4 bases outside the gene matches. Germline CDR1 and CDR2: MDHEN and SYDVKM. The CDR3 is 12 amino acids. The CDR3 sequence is CASSTGAYEQYF. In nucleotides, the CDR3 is TGTGCCAGTAGTACAGGGGCCTACGAGCAGTACTTC.

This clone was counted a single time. This chain's CDR3 is CASSGRYNGEKLFF. The DNA for the CDR3 is TGTGCCAGCAGCGGCAGATATAACGGGGAAAAACTGTTTTTT. This rearrangement joins TRBV9 to TRBJ1-4; no clear D. V gave up 3 bases and J gave up 8 bases, with 14 bases separating them. Germline CDR1 reads SGDLS; CDR2 reads YYNGEE. The CDR3 is made up of 14 amino acids. The full variable domain, its missing parts supplied by reference TRBV9 and TRBJ1-4, is DSGVTQTPKHLITATGQRVTLRCSPRSGDLSVYWYQQSLDQGLQFLIQYYNGEERAKGNILERFSAQQFPDLHSELNLSSLELGDSALYFCASSGRYNGEKLFFGSGTQLSVL.

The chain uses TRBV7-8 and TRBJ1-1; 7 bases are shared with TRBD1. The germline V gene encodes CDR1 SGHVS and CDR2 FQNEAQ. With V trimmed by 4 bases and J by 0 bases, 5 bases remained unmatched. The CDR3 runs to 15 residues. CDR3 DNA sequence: TGTGCCAGCAGCTCGACAGGGCTAATGAACACTGAAGCTTTCTTT. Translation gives CASSSTGLMNTEAFF. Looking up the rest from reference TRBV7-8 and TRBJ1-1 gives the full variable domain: GAGVSQSPRYKVAKRGQDVALRCDPISGHVSLFWYQQALGQGPEFLTYFQNEAQLDKSGLPSDRFFAERPEGSVSTLKIQRTQQEDSAVYLCASSSTGLMNTEAFFGQGTRLTVV.

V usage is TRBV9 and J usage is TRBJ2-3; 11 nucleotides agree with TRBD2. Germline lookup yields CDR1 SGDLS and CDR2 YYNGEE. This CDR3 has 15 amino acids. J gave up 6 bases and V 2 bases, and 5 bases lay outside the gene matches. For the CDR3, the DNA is TGTGCCAGCAGCGTTTCAGGGACTAGCGGCGATACGCAGTATTTT. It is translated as CASSVSGTSGDTQYF.

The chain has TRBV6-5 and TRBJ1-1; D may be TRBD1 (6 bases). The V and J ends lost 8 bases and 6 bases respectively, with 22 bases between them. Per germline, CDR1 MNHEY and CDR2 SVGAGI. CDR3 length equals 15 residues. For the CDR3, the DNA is TGTGCCAGCCGACCTCCCGGGACATCCGTGGCTGAAGCTTTCTTT. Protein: CASRPPGTSVAEAFF.

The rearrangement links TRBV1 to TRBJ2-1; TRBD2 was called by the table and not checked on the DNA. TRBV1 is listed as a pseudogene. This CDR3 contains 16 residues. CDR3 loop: CTSSRRGTSGNNEQFF. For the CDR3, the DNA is TGCACCAGCAGCCGGAGGGGGACTAGCGGCAACAATGAGCAGTTCTTC.

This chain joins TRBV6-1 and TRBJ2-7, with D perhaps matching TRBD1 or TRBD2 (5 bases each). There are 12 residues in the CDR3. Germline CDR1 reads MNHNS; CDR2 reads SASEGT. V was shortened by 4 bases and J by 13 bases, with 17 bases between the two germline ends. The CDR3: CASSVFEGPRYF. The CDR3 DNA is TGTGCCAGCAGTGTGTTTGAGGGACCTCGATACTTC.

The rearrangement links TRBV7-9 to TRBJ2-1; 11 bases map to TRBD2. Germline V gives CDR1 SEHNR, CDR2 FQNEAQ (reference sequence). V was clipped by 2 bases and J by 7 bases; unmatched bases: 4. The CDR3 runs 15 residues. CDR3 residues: CASSLMTSGKNEQFF. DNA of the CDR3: TGTGCCAGCAGCTTAATGACTAGCGGGAAGAATGAGCAGTTCTTC.

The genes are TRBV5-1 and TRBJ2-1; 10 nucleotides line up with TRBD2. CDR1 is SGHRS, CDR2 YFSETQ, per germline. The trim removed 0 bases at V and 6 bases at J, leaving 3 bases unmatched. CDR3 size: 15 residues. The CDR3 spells CASSLAASGSNEQFF. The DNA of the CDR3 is TGCGCCAGCAGCTTGGCGGCTAGCGGGAGCAATGAGCAGTTCTTC. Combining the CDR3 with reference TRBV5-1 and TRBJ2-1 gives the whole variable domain KAGVTQTPRYLIKTRGQQVTLSCSPISGHRSVSWYQQTPGQGLQFLFEYFSETQRNKGNFPGRFSGRQFSNSRSEMNVSTLELGDSALYLCASSLAASGSNEQFFGPGTRLTVL.

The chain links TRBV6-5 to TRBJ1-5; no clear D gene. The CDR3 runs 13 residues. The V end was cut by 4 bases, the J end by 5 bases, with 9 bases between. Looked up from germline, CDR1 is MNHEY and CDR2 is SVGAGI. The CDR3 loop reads CASSFGGYQPQHF. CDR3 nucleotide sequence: TGTGCCAGCAGTTTCGGAGGGTATCAGCCCCAGCATTTT.